Presented here are 22 T cell receptor beta chains from one specimen sequenced in a study of early T cells in non-severe SARS-CoV-2 infection. One entry per CDR3 protein, called by TCRdb with MiXCR from the 5' RACE reads. The table lists around 44,000 distinct CDR3 sequences, about 9.8% of them singletons. Sequenced material: whole blood. The source of these receptors is an adult who was a healthcare worker with PCR-confirmed SARS-CoV-2 infection or an uninfected control (not recorded which).

This clonotype was observed many times. The V call is TRBV2, the J call TRBJ2-7; TRBD2 matches 12 bases. CDR3 length equals 16 residues. The germline CDR1 and CDR2 sequences are SNHLY and FYNNEI. Unmatched junction bases numbered 10, after V lost 5 bases and J lost 5 bases. CDR3 coding DNA: TGTGCCAGCAGTCTCAACGGACTAGCGGGACCCCACGAGCAGTACTTC. Translating gives CASSLNGLAGPHEQYF.

This clonotype has a handful of counts. The rearrangement joins TRBV29-1 to TRBJ1-1, with D possibly TRBD1 on 6 matching bases. V lost 6 bases to trimming and J lost 9 bases, with 20 bases between them. Germline V gene lookup returns CDR1 SQVTM and CDR2 ANQGSEA. There are 13 residues in the CDR3. The CDR3 DNA reads TGCAGCGTCGATACCTCGGACAGAGCCAAAGCTTTCTTT. Translating it yields CSVDTSDRAKAFF.

This clonotype was counted ten times or more. The chain joins TRBV7-9 to TRBJ1-1, with 7 bases lining up with TRBD1. Germline V gene sequence: CDR1 SEHNR, CDR2 FQNEAQ (reference sequence). The CDR3 is 13 amino acids. Losses at the gene ends were 8 bases for V and 0 bases for J; bases not matched to a gene: 3. This chain's CDR3 is CASGDSMNTEAFF. The CDR3 DNA sequence: TGTGCCAGCGGGGACAGCATGAACACTGAAGCTTTCTTT.

This clonotype has a count of ten or more. The rearrangement links TRBV20-1 to TRBJ1-5; TRBD1 matches at 10 bases. J gave up 5 bases and V 4 bases, and 5 bases lay outside the gene matches. Looked up from germline, CDR1 is DFQATT and CDR2 is SNEGSKA (reference sequence). The CDR3 totals 14 residues. CDR3 DNA sequence: TGCAGTGCTAAGACAGGGGGCATCGATCAGCCCCAGCATTTT. Protein sequence: CSAKTGGIDQPQHF.

J is TRBJ2-2 and V is TRBV19; 9 bases match TRBD2. CDR1 and CDR2 (germline): LNHDA, SQIVND (reference sequence). The junction had 11 bases not matched to a gene; V was cut back by 7 bases and J by 2 bases. The CDR3 has 17 amino acids. For the CDR3, the DNA is TGTGCCAGTAACCCCTCCAGAGCGGGAGGCAACACCGGGGAGCTGTTTTTT. Protein: CASNPSRAGGNTGELFF.

This clonotype was seen repeatedly, ten times or more. The chain combines TRBV6-5 with TRBJ2-5; 7 bases align to TRBD2. V dropped 4 bases and J dropped 4; count of bases not matched to a gene: 9. Germline-derived CDR1 and CDR2 are MNHEY and SVGAGI. The CDR3 consists of 15 residues. For the CDR3, the DNA is TGTGCCAGCAGTTCCATTGGGGAGGGCGGAGAGACCCAGTACTTC. Translated: CASSSIGEGGETQYF.

This clonotype came up a few times. V is TRBV9 and J is TRBJ1-1; D is uncertain. V shed 0 bases and J shed 3 bases, with 9 bases lying between them. Germline-derived CDR1 and CDR2 are SGDLS and YYNGEE. CDR3 length equals 14 residues. The CDR3 here is CASSVAGADTEAFF. DNA of the CDR3: TGTGCCAGCAGCGTAGCAGGAGCCGACACTGAAGCTTTCTTT.

This clonotype was counted only a few times. The chain couples TRBV3-1 to TRBJ2-5; 10 bases line up with TRBD2. Germline CDR1 is LGHDT and CDR2 is YNNKEL (reference sequence). The CDR3 runs 14 residues. V shed 7 bases, J shed 5 bases, and the junction held 7 bases outside the gene matches. As DNA, the CDR3 is TGTGCCAGCAACCTACTAGCGGGACGGGAGACCCAGTACTTC. Its translation: CASNLLAGRETQYF.

This clonotype was recorded many times. V usage is TRBV27 and J usage is TRBJ1-1; D remains unclear. This CDR3 is built from 11 residues. Germline CDR1 MNHEY, CDR2 SMNVEV (reference sequence). Trimming pared 2 bases from V and 6 bases from J, leaving 4 bases between. The CDR3 loop is CASSLIAEAFF. CDR3 in DNA: TGTGCCAGCAGTTTAATTGCTGAAGCTTTCTTT.

This sequence joins TRBV7-9 and TRBJ2-1, with D possibly matching TRBD1 (7 bases). Germline assignment: CDR1 SEHNR and CDR2 FQNEAQ (reference sequence). The CDR3 loop spans 16 amino acids. Trimming removed 4 bases from V and 7 bases from J, with 20 bases in between. DNA for the CDR3: TGTGCCAGCAGCTCCGGGCGGGACAGAGGTATGAATGAGCAGTTCTTC. It encodes CASSSGRDRGMNEQFF.

This chain uses TRBV27 with TRBJ2-1, with a tentative D call TRBD2 (7 bases). The length of the CDR3 is 15 residues. Germline V gene data show CDR1 as MNHEY and CDR2 as SMNVEV (reference sequence). V was shortened by 5 bases and J by 3 bases, with 14 bases between the two germline ends. Here the CDR3 reads CASSIRGGGYNEQFF. The CDR3 nucleotides are TGTGCCAGCAGTATAAGGGGGGGTGGCTACAATGAGCAGTTCTTC.

The chain joins TRBV28 to TRBJ1-6, with 7 bases lining up with TRBD1. The germline gives CDR1 MDHEN, CDR2 SYDVKM. The CDR3 spans 15 residues. V gave up 6 bases and J gave up 9 bases; unmatched junction bases: 11. The CDR3 coding sequence is TGTGCCAGCAGACCCGGGACAGTGGGGAGTTCACCCCTCCACTTT. It specifies CASRPGTVGSSPLHF. The variable domain in full, with the rest retrieved from reference TRBV28 and TRBJ1-6, is DVKVTQSSRYLVKRTGEKVFLECVQDMDHENMFWYRQDPGLGLRLIYFSYDVKMKEKGDIPEGYSVSREKKERFSLILESASTNQTSMYLCASRPGTVGSSPLHFGNGTRLTVT.

This clonotype was detected many times. This rearrangement joins TRBV6-5 to TRBJ1-1, with unresolved D. Trimming shortened V by 7 bases and J by 4 bases, and 31 bases separated the two germline ends. Germline V gene lookup returns CDR1 MNHEY and CDR2 SVGAGI. The CDR3 contains 19 residues. The CDR3 DNA reads TGTGCCAGCAATCCACCTCTATCGGAGACACACCTATTGGGCACTGAAGCTTTCTTT. As protein: CASNPPLSETHLLGTEAFF.

The chain uses TRBV11-3 and TRBJ2-6; D unclear. V shed 5 bases and J shed 4 bases, with 15 bases lying between them. CDR1 is SGHNT, CDR2 YENEEA, per germline. CDR3 size: 16 residues. CDR3: CASSPRESGGANVLTF. The DNA of the CDR3 is TGTGCCAGCAGCCCCCGAGAGAGTGGAGGGGCCAACGTCCTGACTTTC.

This clonotype was recorded at least ten times. J is TRBJ2-5 and V is TRBV18; D assignment may be TRBD1 or TRBD2 (6 bases each). CDR3 length: 14 amino acids. CDR1 and CDR2 from the germline V gene are KGHSH and LQKENI. The V end was cut by 4 bases, the J end by 4 bases, with 13 bases between. The DNA for the CDR3 is TGTGCCAGCTCACGGGAACGGGGGCCAGAGACCCAGTACTTC. Encoded protein: CASSRERGPETQYF.

In regard to this clonotype: Possible read error: a much larger clone is one base away. This chain links TRBV20-1 with TRBJ2-2; tentatively, D is TRBD1 or TRBD2 (5 bases each). Germline V gives CDR1 DFQATT, CDR2 SNEGSKA (reference sequence). The CDR3 length is 15 residues. The CDR3 coding sequence is TGCAGTGCTAGAGTTACGAACAGGTCCCCCGGGGAGCTGGTTTTT. It yields the protein CSARVTNRSPGELVF.

This clonotype was seen at least ten times. The chain employs TRBV5-5 and TRBJ1-2; 9 bases map to TRBD1. The CDR3 runs 16 residues. The germline V gene has CDR1 SGHKS and CDR2 YYEKEE (reference sequence). V lost 5 bases and J lost 4; bases outside the gene matches: 12. CDR3 residues: CASRLKSGTGFYGYTF. In DNA, the CDR3 is TGTGCCAGCAGACTCAAATCCGGGACAGGGTTCTATGGCTACACCTTC.

This clonotype has a handful of counts. This sequence joins TRBV29-1 and TRBJ1-2; the D is unclear. CDR3 size: 11 residues. Germline CDR1 is SQVTM and CDR2 is ANQGSEA. Trimming pared 7 bases from V and 3 bases from J, leaving 9 bases between. CDR3 in amino acids: CSASMDYGYTF. As DNA, the CDR3 is TGCAGCGCGTCGATGGACTATGGCTACACCTTC.

This clonotype was counted many times. The CDR3 region is CASTNRGTGGGETQYF. The CDR3 DNA is TGTGCCAGCACTAATAGGGGGACAGGGGGCGGAGAGACCCAGTACTTC. The chain combines TRBV12-3 or TRBV12-4 with TRBJ2-5; TRBD1 agrees at 12 bases. Trimming took 7 bases from V and 4 from J; bases not matched to a gene: 10. The CDR3 spans 16 residues.

This clonotype was seen more than once but under ten times. This chain uses TRBV30 with TRBJ2-7; a weak D match, TRBD2 (5 bases). Trimming removed 2 bases at V and 4 bases at J, with 9 bases between. Germline V CDR1 and CDR2: GTSNPN, SVGIG (reference sequence). CDR3 length: 12 residues. The CDR3 bases are TGTGCCTGGAGTCCCCGGACTTACGAGCAGTACTTC. It codes for CAWSPRTYEQYF. Complete variable domain (other parts from reference TRBV30 and TRBJ2-7): SQTIHQWPATLVQPVGSPLSLECTVEGTSNPNLYWYRQAAGRGLQLLFYSVGIGQISSEVPQNLSASRPQDRQFILSSKKLLLSDSGFYLCAWSPRTYEQYFGPGTRLTVT.

The chain couples TRBV7-9 to TRBJ1-1, with D maybe TRBD1 (5 bases). Trimming removed 5 bases at V and 7 bases at J, with 14 bases between. CDR1 and CDR2 (germline): SEHNR, FQNEAQ (reference sequence). CDR3 length: 13 amino acids. The CDR3 DNA is TGTGCCAGCAGCCGTCCTGGGGACGGTGAAGCTTTCTTT. Translating gives CASSRPGDGEAFF. The full variable domain, with the rest looked up from reference TRBV7-9 and TRBJ1-1, is DTGVSQNPRHKITKRGQNVTFRCDPISEHNRLYWYRQTLGQGPEFLTYFQNEAQLEKSRLLSDRFSAERPKGSFSTLEIQRTEQGDSAMYLCASSRPGDGEAFFGQGTRLTVV.

This clonotype has just a few counts. The chain's CDR3 is CASSQTRLNPYEQYF. The CDR3 DNA follows: TGTGCCAGCAGCCAGACGAGGTTGAACCCCTACGAGCAGTACTTC. The V and J genes are TRBV14 and TRBJ2-7, with D hard to call. Germline assignment: CDR1 SGHDN and CDR2 FVKESK. This CDR3 comprises 15 residues. Trimming removed 3 bases at V and 2 bases at J, with 14 bases between.